A selection of T cell receptor beta chains follows, all from one sample in a study of OX40 agonist ivuxolimab in advanced cancers. Produced via immunoSEQ multiplex PCR; TCRdb's table is partial and in-frame only. The sample has 50,000 to 60,000 clones; 80% to 90% are singletons. This specimen consisted of CD4+ or CD8+ T cells sorted from blood, obtained in a trial of the OX40 agonist ivuxolimab. These receptors all stem from an adult with an advanced solid tumor such as melanoma, head and neck, liver or kidney cancer. The CDR3 runs from the conserved cysteine through the conserved F or W. The D gene is left open where the match is weak. Some rows have no size entry. The others give once, few or many, or a class for an expanded clone.

clone_size	v_call	d_call	j_call	cdr3_aa	cdr3_nt
once	TRBV11-2	NA	TRBJ2-6	CASSLEGTGANVLTF	TGTGCCAGCAGCTTAGAAGGGACTGGGGCCAACGTCCTGACTTTC
NA	TRBV5-1	TRBD1	TRBJ2-6	CASSLGLGQGSGANVLTF	TGCGCCAGCAGCTTGGGTCTGGGACAGGGCTCTGGGGCCAACGTCCTGACTTTC
once	TRBV7-2	TRBD1	TRBJ1-4	CASSLVGTGGEKLFF	TGTGCCAGCAGCTTAGTTGGGACAGGGGGTGAAAAACTGTTTTTT
NA	TRBV28	NA	TRBJ1-5	CASSFFRQPQHF	TGTGCCAGCAGTTTCTTTCGGCAGCCCCAGCATTTT
NA	TRBV5-1	NA	TRBJ1-2	CASSLGLDYGYTF	TGCGCCAGCAGCTTGGGACTCGACTATGGCTACACCTTC
NA	TRBV5-4	NA	TRBJ1-1	CASRRQTNTEAFF	TGTGCCAGCAGGCGACAGACGAACACTGAAGCTTTCTTT
NA	TRBV5-1	NA	TRBJ2-2	CASSLVGANTGELFF	TGCGCCAGCAGCTTGGTCGGGGCAAACACCGGGGAGCTGTTTTTT
once	TRBV5-4	NA	TRBJ1-1	CASSLGGQGLTEAFF	TGTGCCAGCAGCTTGGGCGGGCAGGGGCTCACTGAAGCTTTCTTT
NA	TRBV6-1	TRBD1	TRBJ1-2	CASILRQGAGYTF	TGTGCCAGCATCCTCCGGCAGGGGGCTGGCTACACCTTC
once	TRBV7-2	NA	TRBJ1-3	CASSLGPQFGNTIYF	TGTGCCAGCAGCTTAGGGCCGCAGTTTGGAAACACCATATATTTT
NA	TRBV5-4	NA	TRBJ2-7	CASSLDASYEQYF	TGTGCCAGCAGCTTGGACGCATCCTACGAGCAGTACTTC
NA	TRBV6-1	TRBD1	TRBJ2-1	CASSGPGTGRNEQFF	TGTGCCAGCAGTGGGCCGGGGACAGGTAGGAATGAGCAGTTCTTC
NA	TRBV9	TRBD2	TRBJ2-5	CASSVGLAGGGETQYF	TGTGCCAGCAGCGTAGGACTAGCGGGAGGCGGGGAGACCCAGTACTTC
NA	TRBV6-1	TRBD2	TRBJ2-1	CAISEGTSDSYNEQFF	TGTGCCATCAGTGAGGGGACTAGCGACTCCTACAATGAGCAGTTCTTC
NA	TRBV28	TRBD2	TRBJ2-5	CASSGSGRAEETQYF	TGTGCCAGCAGTGGTAGCGGGAGGGCCGAGGAGACCCAGTACTTC
NA	TRBV19	NA	TRBJ2-7	CASSIDGQAYPYEQYF	TGTGCCAGTAGTATAGATGGACAAGCATACCCCTACGAGCAGTACTTC
NA	TRBV10-3	TRBD2	TRBJ2-1	CAIKGTSGSYNEQFF	TGTGCCATCAAAGGGACTAGCGGGAGCTACAATGAGCAGTTCTTC
once	TRBV28	TRBD1	TRBJ1-2	CASSLGTGGYTF	TGTGCCAGCAGTTTAGGGACAGGGGGCTACACCTTC
NA	TRBV27	NA	TRBJ2-7	CASSPRGRQRDEQYF	TGTGCCAGCAGTCCCCGGGGACGCCAGCGGGACGAGCAGTACTTC
NA	TRBV5-6	TRBD2	TRBJ2-4	CASSRAGGQNIQYF	TGTGCCAGCAGCCGAGCGGGAGGTCAAAACATTCAGTACTTC
NA	TRBV28	TRBD2	TRBJ2-3	CASSASGGGTDTQYF	TGTGCCAGCAGTGCGTCGGGGGGGGGTACAGATACGCAGTATTTT
NA	TRBV6-5	NA	TRBJ1-4	CASSAAGYRLFF	TGTGCCAGCAGTGCGGCTGGGTACCGGCTGTTTTTT
NA	TRBV4-1	NA	TRBJ2-6	CASSSQIVSGANVLTF	TGCGCCAGCAGCTCTCAGATCGTCTCTGGGGCCAACGTCCTGACTTTC
NA	TRBV15	TRBD2	TRBJ2-7	CATSREAGAAEQYF	TGTGCCACCAGCAGAGAAGCGGGAGCTGCCGAGCAGTACTTC
once	TRBV5-1	TRBD2	TRBJ2-3	CASSLLAATDTQYF	TGCGCCAGCAGTCTGCTAGCGGCCACAGATACGCAGTATTTT
NA	TRBV4-2	NA	TRBJ1-4	CASSQTSNEKLFF	TGTGCCAGCAGCCAAACGAGTAATGAAAAACTGTTTTTT
NA	TRBV11-2	NA	TRBJ2-3	CASSKDLTDTQYF	TGTGCCAGCAGCAAAGACCTCACAGATACGCAGTATTTT
NA	TRBV28	TRBD1	TRBJ2-7	CASSLDRDYEQYF	TGTGCCAGCAGTTTAGACAGGGACTACGAGCAGTACTTC
NA	TRBV4-1	NA	TRBJ1-4	CASSRLRAVEKLFF	TGCGCCAGCAGCCGCCTTAGGGCTGTTGAAAAACTGTTTTTT
NA	TRBV7-3	TRBD2	TRBJ2-2	CASGRGNTGELFF	TGTGCCAGCGGGAGGGGGAACACCGGGGAGCTGTTTTTT
NA	TRBV5-1	NA	TRBJ2-2	CASSSQGTGELFF	TGCGCCAGCAGCTCCCAGGGGACCGGGGAGCTGTTTTTT
NA	TRBV19	NA	TRBJ2-7	CASSLRPGEQYF	TGTGCCAGTAGTCTCCGTCCGGGGGAGCAGTACTTC
NA	TRBV7-2	NA	TRBJ1-2	CASSSTFPDGSYTF	TGTGCCAGCAGCTCTACCTTTCCGGATGGGAGCTACACCTTC
NA	TRBV7-6	TRBD1	TRBJ2-7	CASSFPGQGAPYEQYF	TGTGCCAGCAGCTTTCCGGGACAGGGGGCCCCCTACGAGCAGTACTTC
NA	TRBV19	TRBD2	TRBJ2-7	CASGAGDVSEQYF	TGTGCCAGTGGAGCGGGAGACGTCTCCGAGCAGTACTTC
NA	TRBV28	TRBD2	TRBJ2-7	CASSLGLEYHEQYF	TGTGCCAGCAGTTTGGGACTAGAATACCACGAGCAGTACTTC
NA	TRBV7-6	NA	TRBJ2-2	CASSLIRGTNTGELFF	TGTGCCAGCAGCTTAATCCGTGGGACCAACACCGGGGAGCTGTTTTTT
NA	TRBV19	NA	TRBJ1-4	CASSIGAGTEKLFF	TGTGCCAGTAGTATAGGCGCTGGGACTGAAAAACTGTTTTTT
NA	TRBV7-9	NA	TRBJ2-2	CASSFRGGELFF	TGTGCCAGCAGCTTTAGAGGCGGGGAGCTGTTTTTT
NA	TRBV28	NA	TRBJ1-2	CASSLQTGVGYTF	TGTGCCAGCAGTTTACAAACAGGAGTCGGCTACACCTTC
NA	TRBV27	NA	TRBJ2-6	CASTSSGANVLTF	TGTGCCAGCACTAGTTCAGGGGCCAACGTCCTGACTTTC
NA	TRBV5-1	TRBD2	TRBJ2-1	CASSAPGLAASYNEQFF	TGCGCCAGCAGCGCCCCGGGACTAGCGGCCTCCTACAATGAGCAGTTCTTC
NA	TRBV5-6	NA	TRBJ1-3	CASSLFAGAGNTIYF	TGTGCCAGCAGCTTGTTCGCTGGGGCTGGAAACACCATATATTTT
NA	TRBV7-8	NA	TRBJ1-2	CASSPDSNYGYTF	TGTGCCAGCAGCCCCGACAGTAACTATGGCTACACCTTC
NA	TRBV5-6	TRBD2	TRBJ2-2	CASTTRERGNTGELFF	TGTGCCAGCACCACGAGAGAGCGGGGGAACACCGGGGAGCTGTTTTTT
NA	TRBV7-2	NA	TRBJ1-2	CASSSGPSNYGYTF	TGTGCCAGCAGCTCCGGACCGTCTAACTATGGCTACACCTTC
NA	TRBV15	NA	TRBJ1-6	CATSRAKGNSPLHF	TGTGCCACCAGCAGAGCTAAGGGTAATTCACCCCTCCACTTT
NA	TRBV7-9	TRBD2	TRBJ2-5	CASSRDSGREGRETQYF	TGTGCCAGCTCCCGGGACTCTGGCCGGGAGGGCCGGGAGACCCAGTACTTC